The T cell receptor (beta chain) under discussion was sequenced for a study of T-cell memory formation after mild COVID-19. Study details: TCR clusters were mostly donor specific.

Study-level findings and limits: Researchers report contracting CD4+ clones mostly in CM and EM, with CD8+ clones in EMRA. The study detected some responding clones in pre-infection memory, suggesting cross-reactive memory joined.

Note on this clonotype: The target antigen is unknown.

TCR alpha and TCR beta cDNA libraries carrying sample barcodes and UMIs were produced by 5'RACE using constant-segment primers. MiXCR was run by TCRdb on the 5' RACE reads, yielding one entry per CDR3 protein. The data show 190,000 or so distinct CDR3 sequences, roughly 27% seen once. What was sequenced was PBMCs or a T cell subset sorted from them (not recorded which). The receptor was isolated from an adult woman who had mild COVID-19 (a few samples of this study predate the infection). Cell type and time point are not known.

The CDR3 is CASSVTGTSGTKGNEQFF. CDR3 bases: TGTGCCAGCAGCGTAACCGGGACTAGCGGGACCAAGGGCAATGAGCAGTTCTTC. The chain couples TRBV11-2 to TRBJ2-1, with TRBD2 matching over 13 bases. The CDR3 is 18 amino acids. V shed 5 bases and J 6 bases; nucleotides not matched to a gene: 13. Germline V lookup: CDR1 SGHAT, CDR2 FQNNGV.